These T cell receptor beta chains were read from a single sample in a study of graft-versus-host responses after intestinal transplantation. The table came from immunoSEQ multiplex PCR; TCRdb's copy has only in-frame clones and leaves some out. The sample includes 85,000 to 100,000 clones, roughly 83% of them seen just once. The sample was PBMCs, taken 255 days after intestinal transplant. These receptors were taken from a human patient who received an intestinal transplant, so some T cells may come from the graft donor. The CDR3 runs from the conserved cysteine through the conserved F or W. A D gene is named only where the DNA matches it firmly. Size tells how often a clone was seen (once, few, many) or the class of an expanded clone, and some rows leave it out.

d_call clone_size j_call v_call cdr3_aa cdr3_nt
TRBD1 - TRBJ2-7 TRBV30 CAANRGRGHEQYF TGTGCCGCTAACAGGGGGAGAGGGCACGAGCAGTACTTC
- once TRBJ2-7 TRBV29-1 CSVWSGAEQYF TGCAGCGTTTGGTCTGGGGCCGAGCAGTACTTC
TRBD1 once TRBJ2-1 TRBV5-1 CASTHLPGQDNEQFF TGCGCCAGCACCCACCTCCCAGGACAGGACAATGAGCAGTTCTTC
- few TRBJ2-7 TRBV5-1 CASGGEGYEQYF TGCGCCAGCGGGGGCGAGGGCTACGAGCAGTACTTC
TRBD1 few TRBJ2-7 TRBV5-4 CASSPDRGNYEQYF TGTGCCAGCAGCCCAGACAGGGGAAACTACGAGCAGTACTTC
TRBD2 - TRBJ2-4 TRBV18 CASSRGGAKNIQYF TGTGCCAGCTCACGGGGGGGAGCCAAAAACATTCAGTACTTC
- - TRBJ2-4 TRBV18 CASSPSGGLAKNIQYF TGTGCCAGCTCACCATCAGGGGGACTAGCCAAAAACATTCAGTACTTC
- - TRBJ1-3 TRBV6-5 CASSYSNMGSGNTIYF TGTGCCAGCAGTTACTCGAATATGGGCTCTGGAAACACCATATATTTT
TRBD1 once TRBJ1-2 TRBV7-2 CASSLATGTGGGYTF TGTGCCAGCAGCTTAGCTACGGGGACAGGAGGTGGCTACACCTTC
- - TRBJ1-5 TRBV30 CAWSPPSRQFYSNQPQHF TGTGCCTGGAGTCCCCCCTCCAGGCAATTTTATAGCAATCAGCCCCAGCATTTT
TRBD2 - TRBJ2-1 TRBV2 CASSDWAGALYNEQFF TGTGCCAGCAGTGATTGGGCGGGAGCCCTATACAATGAGCAGTTCTTC
TRBD1 - TRBJ2-7 TRBV4-1 CASSPQGSEQYF TGCGCCAGCAGCCCACAGGGGAGCGAGCAGTACTTC
TRBD1 - TRBJ1-1 TRBV18 CASSLTGGLEAFF TGTGCCAGCTCACTGACAGGGGGGCTTGAAGCTTTCTTT
- - TRBJ1-6 TRBV11-2 CASRQDNSPLHF TGTGCCAGCCGGCAGGATAATTCACCCCTCCACTTT
- - TRBJ2-3 TRBV10-1 CASSESWVRLGIYTDTQYF TGCGCCAGCAGTGAGTCGTGGGTCAGACTGGGGATTTACACAGATACGCAGTATTTT
- - TRBJ2-7 TRBV7-2 CASSLPTYEQYF TGTGCCAGCAGCTTACCCACCTACGAGCAGTACTTC
- - TRBJ2-7 TRBV5-1 CASTDSYYEGQYF TGCGCCAGCACGGACTCATACTACGAGGGGCAGTACTTC
- - TRBJ1-2 TRBV19 CASSIGTANGYTF TGTGCCAGTAGTATAGGGACGGCTAATGGCTACACCTTC
TRBD2 - TRBJ2-3 TRBV11-2 CASSQTSYRDTQYF TGTGCCAGCAGCCAGACTAGCTATCGAGATACGCAGTATTTT
TRBD1 - TRBJ1-4 TRBV27 CASRSFYRGESATNEKLFF TGTGCCAGCAGGTCGTTTTACAGGGGAGAATCTGCAACTAATGAAAAACTGTTTTTT
- - TRBJ2-2 TRBV27 CASSIVWAGELFF TGTGCCAGCAGTATAGTTTGGGCCGGGGAGCTGTTTTTT
TRBD1 - TRBJ1-4 TRBV28 CASSQRRQGLGTNEKLFF TGTGCCAGCAGTCAAAGGAGACAGGGCCTAGGGACTAATGAAAAACTGTTTTTT
TRBD2 - TRBJ2-3 TRBV29-1 CSVDPAGGQWGTDTQYF TGCAGCGTTGACCCAGCGGGGGGCCAGTGGGGCACAGATACGCAGTATTTT
TRBD2 - TRBJ2-5 TRBV15 CATSRGGGRAFTETQYF TGTGCCACCAGCAGAGGTGGCGGGAGGGCCTTCACAGAGACCCAGTACTTC
TRBD2 - TRBJ2-1 TRBV7-3 CASSPSPRVAGDEQFF TGTGCCAGCAGCCCCAGTCCGAGGGTAGCGGGGGATGAGCAGTTCTTC
- - TRBJ1-5 TRBV2 CASSEAYSQPQHF TGTGCCAGCAGTGAAGCGTATAGTCAGCCCCAGCATTTT
- - TRBJ2-2 TRBV9 CASSVGSRASTGELFF TGTGCCAGCAGCGTAGGTAGCCGGGCGAGCACCGGGGAGCTGTTTTTT
- - TRBJ1-1 TRBV19 CASSLVFMNTEAFF TGTGCCAGTAGCCTTGTATTCATGAACACTGAAGCTTTCTTT
TRBD1 - TRBJ2-2 TRBV7-6 CASSLPGGTGELFF TGTGCCAGCAGCTTACCAGGGGGCACCGGGGAGCTGTTTTTT
- - TRBJ2-2 TRBV6-5 CASSYSAYSEELFF TGTGCCAGCAGTTACTCGGCTTACTCCGAGGAGCTGTTTTTT
- - TRBJ2-5 TRBV7-8 CASSPSWETQYF TGTGCCAGCAGCCCAAGTTGGGAGACCCAGTACTTC
- - TRBJ2-7 TRBV5-1 CASSQGQAYEQYF TGCGCCAGCAGCCAAGGACAAGCCTACGAGCAGTACTTC
- - TRBJ1-1 TRBV19 CASSILGWAAEAFF TGTGCCAGTAGTATCTTGGGCTGGGCGGCTGAAGCTTTCTTT
TRBD2 - TRBJ2-1 TRBV9 CASSVGAGGHSNEQFF TGTGCCAGCAGCGTAGGAGCGGGGGGCCATTCCAATGAGCAGTTCTTC
- - TRBJ2-6 TRBV9 CASSVGSGPGGGANVLTF TGTGCCAGCAGCGTAGGCTCGGGTCCAGGTGGTGGGGCCAACGTCCTGACTTTC
TRBD2 - TRBJ2-1 TRBV29-1 CSVETGTSGIDEQFF TGCAGCGTTGAAACCGGGACTAGCGGGATTGATGAGCAGTTCTTC
TRBD2 - TRBJ2-1 TRBV27 CASSSSPPGLAETNEQFF TGTGCCAGCAGTTCGAGCCCCCCAGGACTAGCCGAGACTAATGAGCAGTTCTTC
TRBD2 - TRBJ2-1 TRBV28 CASSSSLAGGPDEQFF TGTGCCAGCAGTTCCAGCCTAGCGGGAGGGCCTGATGAGCAGTTCTTC
- few TRBJ2-5 TRBV20-1 CSARLVETQYF TGCAGTGCTAGATTGGTGGAGACCCAGTACTTC
- - TRBJ2-6 TRBV15 CATSSTTGTGANVLTF TGTGCCACCAGCAGCACTACAGGGACTGGGGCCAACGTCCTGACTTTC
TRBD2 once TRBJ2-3 TRBV5-1 CASSLELAGGTDTQYF TGCGCCAGCAGCTTGGAACTAGCGGGAGGCACAGATACGCAGTATTTT
TRBD1 - TRBJ1-1 TRBV5-4 CASSLAGTANTEAFF TGTGCCAGCAGCTTGGCCGGGACAGCGAACACTGAAGCTTTCTTT
TRBD1 medium-sized TRBJ2-2 TRBV5-5 CASSLDPGQGNTGELFF TGTGCCAGCAGCTTGGACCCGGGACAGGGTAACACCGGGGAGCTGTTTTTT
TRBD1 - TRBJ1-1 TRBV10-3 CAISESGTGKSTEAFF TGTGCCATCAGTGAGTCTGGGACAGGGAAAAGCACTGAAGCTTTCTTT
TRBD2 - TRBJ2-1 TRBV27 CASSLAGDNEQFF TGTGCCAGCAGTCTCGCGGGGGACAATGAGCAGTTCTTC
- once TRBJ2-3 TRBV5-1 CASSLTESTDTQYF TGCGCCAGCAGCTTAACAGAGAGCACAGATACGCAGTATTTT
- - TRBJ1-4 TRBV7-9 CASSLARGTGNFEKLFF TGTGCCAGCAGCTTAGCGAGGGGGACGGGGAATTTTGAAAAACTGTTTTTT
- - TRBJ1-4 TRBV7-9 CASSFGTTNEKLFF TGTGCCAGCAGCTTCGGGACAACTAATGAAAAACTGTTTTTT
- - TRBJ2-1 TRBV5-1 CASSLASTALNNEQFF TGCGCCAGCAGCTTGGCTTCGACCGCTCTAAACAATGAGCAGTTCTTC
TRBD1 - TRBJ2-3 TRBV6-5 CASTTGQGHWDTQYF TGTGCCAGCACCACGGGACAGGGGCATTGGGATACGCAGTATTTT
- - TRBJ2-7 TRBV7-3 CASSPGSEQYF TGTGCCAGCAGCCCCGGGAGTGAGCAGTACTTC
- - TRBJ2-5 TRBV7-8 CASSFSSVETQYF TGTGCCAGCAGCTTCTCTAGCGTGGAGACCCAGTACTTC
- - TRBJ1-4 TRBV7-2 CASSLGTPGYLAEKLFF TGTGCCAGCAGCTTGGGGACTCCAGGGTATTTGGCGGAAAAACTGTTTTTT
- - TRBJ2-7 TRBV6-1 CASSLSHEQYF TGTGCCAGCAGTTTGTCCCACGAGCAGTACTTC
- - TRBJ2-1 TRBV19 CASSMLAPTYNEQFF TGTGCCAGTAGTATGCTAGCGCCGACCTACAATGAGCAGTTCTTC